This T cell receptor beta chain emerged from a study of tumor-infiltrating lymphocytes in primary liver carcinoma. Findings and limits, study-wide: Tumor-adjacent and tumor-blood pairs shared less of their repertoires than tumor region pairs shared.

A word on this clonotype: The antigen is undetermined.

Reverse transcription of roughly 0.45 ug total RNA with a constant-region primer produced TCR beta cDNA. Three rounds of nested multiplex PCR with slightly modified ARM-PCR produced TCR beta libraries. The two initial PCR rounds, approximately 10 cycles each, used TRBV1-TRBV30 forward and C-beta reverse primers. TCRdb re-derived calls from the multiplex PCR reads in MiXCR, one entry per CDR3 protein. This sample has about 310,000 distinct CDR3 sequences, with about three fifths found just once. This CDR3 region has 15 residues. Germline trimming cut 2 bases from V and 4 bases from J; bases unmatched to any gene: 6. The V gene's germline CDR1 is SEHNR and CDR2 FQNEAQ (reference sequence). Both blood RNA, taken from unsorted whole blood, and germline DNA were extracted.

V is TRBV7-9 and J is TRBJ2-7; TRBD1 matches at 9 bases. The source of this sequence is a woman aged 25-40 years with primary liver carcinoma and hepatitis B virus infection. Sequences were obtained from peripheral blood. CDR3 residues: CASSLHGGQGYEQYF. The CDR3 DNA reads as TGTGCCAGCAGCTTACACGGAGGACAGGGGTACGAGCAGTACTTC. The full variable domain, its missing parts supplied by reference TRBV7-9 and TRBJ2-7, is DTGVSQNPRHKITKRGQNVTFRCDPISEHNRLYWYRQTLGQGPEFLTYFQNEAQLEKSRLLSDRFSAERPKGSFSTLEIQRTEQGDSAMYLCASSLHGGQGYEQYFGPGTRLTVT.